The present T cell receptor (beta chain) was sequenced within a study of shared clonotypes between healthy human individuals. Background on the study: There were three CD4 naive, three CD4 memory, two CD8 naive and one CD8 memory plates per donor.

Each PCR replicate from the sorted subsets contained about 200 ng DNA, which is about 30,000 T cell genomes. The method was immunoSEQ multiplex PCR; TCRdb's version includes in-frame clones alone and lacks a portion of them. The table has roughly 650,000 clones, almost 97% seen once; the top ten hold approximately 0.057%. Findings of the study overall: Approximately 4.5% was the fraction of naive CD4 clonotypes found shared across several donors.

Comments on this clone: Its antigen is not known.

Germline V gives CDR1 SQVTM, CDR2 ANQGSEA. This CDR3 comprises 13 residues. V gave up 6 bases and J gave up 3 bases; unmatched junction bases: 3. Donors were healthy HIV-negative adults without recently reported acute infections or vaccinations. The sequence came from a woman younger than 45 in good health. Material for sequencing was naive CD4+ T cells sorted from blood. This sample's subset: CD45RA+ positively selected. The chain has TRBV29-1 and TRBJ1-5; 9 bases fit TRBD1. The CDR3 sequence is CSVGDRDNQPQHF. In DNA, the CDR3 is TGCAGCGTGGGGGACAGGGACAATCAGCCCCAGCATTTT.